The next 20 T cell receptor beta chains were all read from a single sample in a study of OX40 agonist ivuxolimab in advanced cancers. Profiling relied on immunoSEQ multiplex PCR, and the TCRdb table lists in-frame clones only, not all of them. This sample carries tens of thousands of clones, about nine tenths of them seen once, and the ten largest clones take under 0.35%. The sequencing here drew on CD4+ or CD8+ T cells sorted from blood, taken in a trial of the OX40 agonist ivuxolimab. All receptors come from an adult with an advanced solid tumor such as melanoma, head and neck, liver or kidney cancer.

The CDR3, as DNA: TGTGCCAGCTCATCACAGGGGGACAATGAGCAGTTCTTC. Translated, it gives CASSSQGDNEQFF. The V call is TRBV18, the J call TRBJ2-1, with TRBD1 matching over 8 bases. CDR1 is KGHSH, CDR2 LQKENI, per germline. J gave up 5 bases and V 5 bases, and 2 bases lay outside the gene matches. This CDR3 region has 13 residues.

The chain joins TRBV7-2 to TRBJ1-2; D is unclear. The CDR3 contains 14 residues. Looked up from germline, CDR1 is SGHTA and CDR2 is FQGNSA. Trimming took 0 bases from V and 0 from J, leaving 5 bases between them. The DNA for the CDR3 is TGTGCCAGCAGCTTAGCTTTTGCTAACTATGGCTACACCTTC. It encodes CASSLAFANYGYTF.

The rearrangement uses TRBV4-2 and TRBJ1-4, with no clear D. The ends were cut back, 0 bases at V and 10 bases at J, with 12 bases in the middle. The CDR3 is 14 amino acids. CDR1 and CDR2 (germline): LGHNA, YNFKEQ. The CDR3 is CASSQDDAAGKLFF. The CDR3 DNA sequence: TGTGCCAGCAGCCAAGATGACGCAGCGGGAAAACTGTTTTTT.

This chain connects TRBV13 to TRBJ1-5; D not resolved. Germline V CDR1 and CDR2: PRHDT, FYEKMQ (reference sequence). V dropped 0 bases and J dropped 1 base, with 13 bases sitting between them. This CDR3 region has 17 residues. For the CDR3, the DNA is TGTGCCAGCAGCTTAGGCGGAGGGAGACGGAGCAATCAGCCCCAGCATTTT. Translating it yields CASSLGGGRRSNQPQHF.

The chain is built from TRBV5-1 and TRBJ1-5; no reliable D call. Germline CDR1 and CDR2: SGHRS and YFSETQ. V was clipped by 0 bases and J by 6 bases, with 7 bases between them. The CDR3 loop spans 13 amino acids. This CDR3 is CASSLAVGQPQHF. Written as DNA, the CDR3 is TGCGCCAGCAGCTTGGCCGTGGGTCAGCCCCAGCATTTT.

CDR3 sequence (DNA): TGTGCCAGCAGTCCTTTCTCCGGAGGATACAATGAGCAGTTCTTC. Its translation: CASSPFSGGYNEQFF. The chain employs TRBV6-4 and TRBJ2-1, with a tentative D call TRBD2 (5 bases). The V end was cut by 5 bases, the J end by 4 bases, with 15 bases between. Germline V gene lookup returns CDR1 MRHNA and CDR2 SNTAGT. This CDR3 has 15 residues.

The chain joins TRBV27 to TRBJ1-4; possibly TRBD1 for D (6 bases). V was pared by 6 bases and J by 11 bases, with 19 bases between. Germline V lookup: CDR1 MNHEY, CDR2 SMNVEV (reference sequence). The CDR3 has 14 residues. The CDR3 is CASRVQGPQGKLFF. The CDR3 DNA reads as TGTGCCAGCAGAGTACAGGGACCCCAGGGCAAACTGTTTTTT.

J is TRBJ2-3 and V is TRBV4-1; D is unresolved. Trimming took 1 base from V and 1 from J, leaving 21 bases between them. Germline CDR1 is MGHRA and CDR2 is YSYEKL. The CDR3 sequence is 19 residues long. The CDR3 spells CASSQGWMFVALGTDTQYF. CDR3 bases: TGCGCCAGCAGCCAAGGGTGGATGTTCGTAGCCCTAGGCACAGATACGCAGTATTTT.

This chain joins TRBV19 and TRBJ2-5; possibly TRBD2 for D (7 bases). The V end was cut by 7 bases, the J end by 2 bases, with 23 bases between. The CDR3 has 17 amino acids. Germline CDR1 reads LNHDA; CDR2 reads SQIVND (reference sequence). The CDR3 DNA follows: TGTGCCAGTACCGATGGGACACTTTGGGGGGGTCAAGAGACCCAGTACTTC. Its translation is CASTDGTLWGGQETQYF. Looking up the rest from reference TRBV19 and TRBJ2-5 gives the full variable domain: DGGITQSPKYLFRKEGQNVTLSCEQNLNHDAMYWYRQDPGQGLRLIYYSQIVNDFQKGDIAEGYSVSREKKESFPLTVTSAQKNPTAFYLCASTDGTLWGGQETQYFGPGTRLLVL.

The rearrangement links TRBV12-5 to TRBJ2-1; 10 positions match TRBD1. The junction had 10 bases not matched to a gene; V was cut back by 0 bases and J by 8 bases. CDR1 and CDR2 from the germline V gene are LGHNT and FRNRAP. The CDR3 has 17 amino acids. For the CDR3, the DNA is TGTGCTAGTGGTTTGGTACAAGGACAGGGGGTGTACTATGAGCAGTTCTTC. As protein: CASGLVQGQGVYYEQFF.

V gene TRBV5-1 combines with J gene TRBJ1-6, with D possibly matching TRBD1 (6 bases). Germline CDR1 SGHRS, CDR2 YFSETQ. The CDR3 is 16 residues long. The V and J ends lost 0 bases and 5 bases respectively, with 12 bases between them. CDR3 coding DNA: TGCGCCAGCAGCTTGGTAACTCAGGGGAATAATTCACCCCTCCACTTT. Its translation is CASSLVTQGNNSPLHF. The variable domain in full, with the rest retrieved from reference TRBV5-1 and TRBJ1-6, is KAGVTQTPRYLIKTRGQQVTLSCSPISGHRSVSWYQQTPGQGLQFLFEYFSETQRNKGNFPGRFSGRQFSNSRSEMNVSTLELGDSALYLCASSLVTQGNNSPLHFGNGTRLTVT.

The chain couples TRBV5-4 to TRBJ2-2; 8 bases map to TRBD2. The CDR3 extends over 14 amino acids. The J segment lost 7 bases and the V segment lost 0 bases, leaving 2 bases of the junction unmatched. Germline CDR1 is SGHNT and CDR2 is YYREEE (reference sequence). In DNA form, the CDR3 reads TGTGCCAGCAGCTTGGAACTAGCGGTCGGGGAGCTGTTTTTT. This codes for CASSLELAVGELFF.

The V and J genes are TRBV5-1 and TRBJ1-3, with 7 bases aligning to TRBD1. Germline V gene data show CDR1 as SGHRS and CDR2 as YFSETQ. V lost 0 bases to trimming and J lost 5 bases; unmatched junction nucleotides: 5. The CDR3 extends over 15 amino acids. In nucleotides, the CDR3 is TGCGCCAGCAGCTTGGAGACAGGGCCGAGAAACACCATATATTTT. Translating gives CASSLETGPRNTIYF.

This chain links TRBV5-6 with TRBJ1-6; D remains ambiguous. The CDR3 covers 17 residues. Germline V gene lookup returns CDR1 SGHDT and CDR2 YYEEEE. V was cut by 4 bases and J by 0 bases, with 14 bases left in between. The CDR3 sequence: CASSLLDMRSYNSPLHF. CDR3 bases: TGTGCCAGCAGCCTATTGGATATGCGCTCCTATAATTCACCCCTCCACTTT.

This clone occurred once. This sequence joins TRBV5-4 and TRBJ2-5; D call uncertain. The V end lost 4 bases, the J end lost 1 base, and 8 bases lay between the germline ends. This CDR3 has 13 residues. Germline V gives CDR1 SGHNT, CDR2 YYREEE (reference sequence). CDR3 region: CASSTGPQETQYF. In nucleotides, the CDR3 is TGTGCCAGCAGCACCGGACCCCAAGAGACCCAGTACTTC.

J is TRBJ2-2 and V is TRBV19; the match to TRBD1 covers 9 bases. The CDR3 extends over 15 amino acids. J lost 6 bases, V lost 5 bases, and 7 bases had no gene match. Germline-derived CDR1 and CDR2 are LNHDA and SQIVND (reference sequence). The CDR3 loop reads CASSVTGGGPGELFF. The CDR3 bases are TGTGCCAGTAGTGTCACAGGGGGCGGGCCCGGGGAGCTGTTTTTT. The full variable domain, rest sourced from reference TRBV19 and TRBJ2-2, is DGGITQSPKYLFRKEGQNVTLSCEQNLNHDAMYWYRQDPGQGLRLIYYSQIVNDFQKGDIAEGYSVSREKKESFPLTVTSAQKNPTAFYLCASSVTGGGPGELFFGEGSRLTVL.

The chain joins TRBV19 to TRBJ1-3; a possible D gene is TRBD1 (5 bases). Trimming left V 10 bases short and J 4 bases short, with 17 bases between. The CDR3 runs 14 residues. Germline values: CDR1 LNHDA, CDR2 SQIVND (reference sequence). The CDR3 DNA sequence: TGTGCCACAGGGAGGGGTGTCGGAGGAAACACCATATATTTT. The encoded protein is CATGRGVGGNTIYF.

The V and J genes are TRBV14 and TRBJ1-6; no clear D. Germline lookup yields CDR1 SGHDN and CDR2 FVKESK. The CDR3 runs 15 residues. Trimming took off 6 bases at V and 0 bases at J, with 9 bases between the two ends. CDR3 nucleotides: TGTGCCAGCAGACCAGGAGTCTCCTATAATTCACCCCTCCACTTT. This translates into CASRPGVSYNSPLHF.

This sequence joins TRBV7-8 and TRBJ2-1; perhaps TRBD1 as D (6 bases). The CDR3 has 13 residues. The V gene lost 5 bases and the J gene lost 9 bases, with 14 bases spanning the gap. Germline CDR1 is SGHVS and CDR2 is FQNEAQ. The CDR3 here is CASSHRQDAEQFF. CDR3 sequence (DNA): TGTGCCAGCAGCCACAGACAGGATGCTGAGCAGTTCTTC.

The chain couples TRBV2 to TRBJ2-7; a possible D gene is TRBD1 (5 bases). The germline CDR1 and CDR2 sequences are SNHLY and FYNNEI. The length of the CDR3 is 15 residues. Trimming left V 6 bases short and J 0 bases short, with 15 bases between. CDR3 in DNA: TGTGCCAGCAGCACCCCAGGGTCGTACTCCTACGAGCAGTACTTC. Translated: CASSTPGSYSYEQYF. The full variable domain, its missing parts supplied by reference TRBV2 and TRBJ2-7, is EPEVTQTPSHQVTQMGQEVILRCVPISNHLYFYWYRQILGQKVEFLVSFYNNEISEKSEIFDDQFSVERPDGSNFTLKIRSTKLEDSAMYFCASSTPGSYSYEQYFGPGTRLTVT.